The source of this TCR beta chain is a study of blood T cell repertoires in COVID-19. Study summary: The origin of the acute and convalescent COVID-19 samples was the United States, Italy and Spain. T cells, B-cell-depleted T cells, or PBMCs provided the cDNA or gDNA that served as material.

This clone was detected only once. In the original workflow: Researchers report that nucleated cell counts were estimated from reference gene primer amplification. The assay was immunoSEQ multiplex PCR, and TCRdb's table has in-frame clones only and misses some. V and J calls and clone size are those listed in that table; D and trimming were worked out from the DNA. The data contain fewer than 250,000 clones, around four fifths of them seen just once; the ten biggest clones take up approximately 0.9%. Deletions cut 0 bases from V and 0 bases from J, with 8 bases between. Germline values: CDR1 SGDLS, CDR2 YYNGEE. This CDR3 has 15 residues.

The rearrangement joins TRBV9 to TRBJ2-3, with D perhaps matching TRBD1 (6 bases). This TCR came from a man aged 60 to 69 with COVID-19, enrolled during active disease. The sequenced sample was peripheral blood. This CDR3 is CASSVGQVSTDTQYF. The CDR3 bases are TGTGCCAGCAGCGTAGGACAGGTGAGCACAGATACGCAGTATTTT.